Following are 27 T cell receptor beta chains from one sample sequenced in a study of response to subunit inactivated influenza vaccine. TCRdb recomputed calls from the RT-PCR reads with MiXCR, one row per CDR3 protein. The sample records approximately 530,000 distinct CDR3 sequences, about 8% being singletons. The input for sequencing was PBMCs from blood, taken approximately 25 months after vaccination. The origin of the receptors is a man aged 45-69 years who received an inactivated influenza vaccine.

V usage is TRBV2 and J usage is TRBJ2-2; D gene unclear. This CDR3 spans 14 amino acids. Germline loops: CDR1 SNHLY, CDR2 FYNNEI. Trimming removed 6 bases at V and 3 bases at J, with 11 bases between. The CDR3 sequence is CASRIAADTGELFF. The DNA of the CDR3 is TGTGCCAGCAGGATAGCAGCAGACACCGGGGAGCTGTTTTTT.

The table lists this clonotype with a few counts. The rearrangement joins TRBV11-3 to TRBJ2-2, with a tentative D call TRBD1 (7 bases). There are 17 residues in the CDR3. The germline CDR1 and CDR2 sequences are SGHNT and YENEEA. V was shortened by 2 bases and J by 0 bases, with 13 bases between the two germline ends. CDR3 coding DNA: TGTGCCAGCAGCTTAAGGGGGCTAGCGACGAACACCGGGGAGCTGTTTTTT. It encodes CASSLRGLATNTGELFF.

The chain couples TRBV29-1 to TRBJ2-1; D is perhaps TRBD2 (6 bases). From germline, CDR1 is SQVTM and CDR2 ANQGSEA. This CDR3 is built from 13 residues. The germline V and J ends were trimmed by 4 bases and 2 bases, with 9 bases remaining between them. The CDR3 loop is CSVVGRTYNEQFF. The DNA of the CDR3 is TGCAGCGTTGTCGGGAGAACCTACAATGAGCAGTTCTTC.

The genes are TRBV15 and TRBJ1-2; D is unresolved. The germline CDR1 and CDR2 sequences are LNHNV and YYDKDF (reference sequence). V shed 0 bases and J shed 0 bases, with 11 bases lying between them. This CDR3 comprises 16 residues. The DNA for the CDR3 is TGTGCCACCAGCAGAGAAATCGGGCGGGCTAACTATGGCTACACCTTC. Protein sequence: CATSREIGRANYGYTF.

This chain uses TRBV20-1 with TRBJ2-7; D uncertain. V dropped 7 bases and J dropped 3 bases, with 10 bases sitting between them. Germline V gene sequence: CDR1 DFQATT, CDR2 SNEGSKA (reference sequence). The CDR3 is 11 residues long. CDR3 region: CSGKFIYEQYF. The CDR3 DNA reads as TGCAGTGGGAAGTTTATCTACGAGCAGTACTTC.

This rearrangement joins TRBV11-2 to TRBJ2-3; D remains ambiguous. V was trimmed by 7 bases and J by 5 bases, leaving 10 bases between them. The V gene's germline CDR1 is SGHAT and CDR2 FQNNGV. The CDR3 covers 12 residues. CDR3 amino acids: CASNSGRDTQYF. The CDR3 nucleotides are TGTGCCAGCAACTCGGGCAGAGATACGCAGTATTTT.

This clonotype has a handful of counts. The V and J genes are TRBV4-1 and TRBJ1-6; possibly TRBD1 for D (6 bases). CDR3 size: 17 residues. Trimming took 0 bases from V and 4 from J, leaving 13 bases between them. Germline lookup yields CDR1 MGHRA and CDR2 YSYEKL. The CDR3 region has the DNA TGCGCCAGCAGCCAAGAAGGGGGGTCGAGATATAATTCACCCCTCCACTTT. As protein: CASSQEGGSRYNSPLHF.

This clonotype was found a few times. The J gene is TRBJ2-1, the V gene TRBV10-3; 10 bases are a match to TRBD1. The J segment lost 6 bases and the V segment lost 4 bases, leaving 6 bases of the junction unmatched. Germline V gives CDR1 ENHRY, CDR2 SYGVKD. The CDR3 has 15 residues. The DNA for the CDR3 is TGTGCCATCAGTGCCCAGGACAGGGGGGTCAATGAGCAGTTCTTC. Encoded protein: CAISAQDRGVNEQFF.

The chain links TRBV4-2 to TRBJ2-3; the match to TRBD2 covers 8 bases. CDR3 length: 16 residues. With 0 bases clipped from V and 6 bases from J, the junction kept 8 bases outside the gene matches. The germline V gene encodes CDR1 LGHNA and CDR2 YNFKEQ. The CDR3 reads CASSQEGSGVGDTQYF. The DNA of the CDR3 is TGTGCCAGCAGCCAAGAAGGTAGCGGGGTTGGGGATACGCAGTATTTT.

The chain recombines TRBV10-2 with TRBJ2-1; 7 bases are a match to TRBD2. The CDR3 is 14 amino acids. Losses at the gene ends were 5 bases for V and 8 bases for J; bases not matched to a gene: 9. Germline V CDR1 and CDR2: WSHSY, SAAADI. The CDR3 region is CASSPMGGSHEQFF. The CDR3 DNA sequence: TGCGCCAGCAGTCCGATGGGGGGGTCCCATGAGCAGTTCTTC.

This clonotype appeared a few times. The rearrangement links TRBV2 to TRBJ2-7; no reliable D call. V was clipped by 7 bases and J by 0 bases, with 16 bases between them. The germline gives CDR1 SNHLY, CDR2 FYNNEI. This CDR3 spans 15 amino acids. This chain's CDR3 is CASMEGRSRSYEQYF. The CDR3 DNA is TGTGCCAGCATGGAAGGGCGGTCCCGCTCCTACGAGCAGTACTTC.

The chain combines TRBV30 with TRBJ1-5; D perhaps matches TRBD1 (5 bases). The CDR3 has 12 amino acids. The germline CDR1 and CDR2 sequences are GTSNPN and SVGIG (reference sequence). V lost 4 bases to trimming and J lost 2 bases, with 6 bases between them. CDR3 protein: CAWKGGNQPQHF. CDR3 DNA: TGTGCCTGGAAAGGGGGCAATCAGCCCCAGCATTTT.

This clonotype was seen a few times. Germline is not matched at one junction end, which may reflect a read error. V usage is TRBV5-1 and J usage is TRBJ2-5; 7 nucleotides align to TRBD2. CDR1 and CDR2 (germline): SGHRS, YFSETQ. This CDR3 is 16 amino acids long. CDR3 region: CASSLAPAGTGETQYF. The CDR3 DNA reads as TGCGCCAGCAGTTTGGCTCCAGCGGGGACGGGAGAGACCCAGTACTTC.

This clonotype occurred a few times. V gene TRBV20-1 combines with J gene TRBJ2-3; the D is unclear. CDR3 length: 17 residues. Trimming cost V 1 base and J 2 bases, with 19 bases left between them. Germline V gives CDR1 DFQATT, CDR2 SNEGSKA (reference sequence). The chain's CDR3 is CSARAASGQSATDTQYF. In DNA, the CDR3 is TGCAGTGCTAGAGCCGCGTCCGGGCAAAGTGCCACAGATACGCAGTATTTT.

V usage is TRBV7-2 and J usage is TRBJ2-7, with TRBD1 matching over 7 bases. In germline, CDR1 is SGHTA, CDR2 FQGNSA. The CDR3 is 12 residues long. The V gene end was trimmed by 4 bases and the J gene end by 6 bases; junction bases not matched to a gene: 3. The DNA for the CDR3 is TGTGCCAGCAGCTGGGCAGGGGGCGAGCAGTACTTC. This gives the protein CASSWAGGEQYF.

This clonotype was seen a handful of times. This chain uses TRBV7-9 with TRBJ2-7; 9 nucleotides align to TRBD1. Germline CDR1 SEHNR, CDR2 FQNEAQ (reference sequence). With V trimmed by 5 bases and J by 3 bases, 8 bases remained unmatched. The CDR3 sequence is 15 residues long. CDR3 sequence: CASSPIRDRDYEQYF. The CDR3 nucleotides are TGTGCCAGCAGCCCAATAAGGGACAGGGACTACGAGCAGTACTTC.

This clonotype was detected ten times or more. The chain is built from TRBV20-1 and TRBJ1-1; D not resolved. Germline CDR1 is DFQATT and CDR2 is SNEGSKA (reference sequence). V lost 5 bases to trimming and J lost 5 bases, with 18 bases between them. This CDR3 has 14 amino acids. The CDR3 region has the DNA TGCAGTGCTGCTCGGGAGTCGGAGTATACTGAAGCTTTCTTT. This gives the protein CSAARESEYTEAFF.

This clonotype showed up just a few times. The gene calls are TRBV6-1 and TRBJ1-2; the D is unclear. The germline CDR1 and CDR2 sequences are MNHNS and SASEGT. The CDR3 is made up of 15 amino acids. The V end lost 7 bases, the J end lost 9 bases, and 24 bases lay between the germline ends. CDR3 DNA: TGTGCCAGCAATCGCTCCCCTCGGCCGCCGTCTCGCTACACCTTC. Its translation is CASNRSPRPPSRYTF.

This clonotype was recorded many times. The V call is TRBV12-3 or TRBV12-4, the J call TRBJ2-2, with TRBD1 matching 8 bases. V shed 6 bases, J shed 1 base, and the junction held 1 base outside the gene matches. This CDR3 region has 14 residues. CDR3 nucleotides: TGTGCCAGCAGGGGGACAGGGAACACCGGGGAGCTGTTTTTT. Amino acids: CASRGTGNTGELFF.

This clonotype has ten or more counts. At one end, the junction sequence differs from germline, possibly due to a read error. CDR3: CASSLGQGNSPLHF. The CDR3 region has the DNA TGTGCCAGCAGTCTAGGACAGGGCAACTCACCCCTCCACTTT. This chain connects TRBV5-1 to TRBJ1-6; 8 bases are shared with TRBD1. CDR1 and CDR2 from the germline V gene are SGHRS and YFSETQ. This CDR3 is built from 14 residues.

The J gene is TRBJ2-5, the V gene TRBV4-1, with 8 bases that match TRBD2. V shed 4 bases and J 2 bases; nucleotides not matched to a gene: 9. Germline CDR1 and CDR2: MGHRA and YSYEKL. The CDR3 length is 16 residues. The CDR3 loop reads CASSPGIAGKQETQYF. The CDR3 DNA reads TGCGCCAGCAGCCCCGGGATAGCGGGGAAGCAAGAGACCCAGTACTTC.

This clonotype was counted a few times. The chain's CDR3 is CASSVPGFEAFF. CDR3 sequence (DNA): TGTGCCAGCAGCGTCCCGGGATTTGAAGCTTTCTTT. This chain links TRBV7-2 with TRBJ1-1; D ambiguous. This CDR3 contains 12 residues. Germline loops: CDR1 SGHTA, CDR2 FQGNSA. The V end lost 5 bases, the J end lost 7 bases, and 11 bases lay between the germline ends.

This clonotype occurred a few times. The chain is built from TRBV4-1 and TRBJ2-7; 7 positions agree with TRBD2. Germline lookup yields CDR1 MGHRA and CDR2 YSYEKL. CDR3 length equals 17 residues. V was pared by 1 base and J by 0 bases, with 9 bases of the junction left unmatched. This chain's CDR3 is CASSQGIIAGASYEQYF. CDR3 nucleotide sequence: TGCGCCAGCAGCCAAGGGATTATAGCGGGCGCCTCCTACGAGCAGTACTTC.

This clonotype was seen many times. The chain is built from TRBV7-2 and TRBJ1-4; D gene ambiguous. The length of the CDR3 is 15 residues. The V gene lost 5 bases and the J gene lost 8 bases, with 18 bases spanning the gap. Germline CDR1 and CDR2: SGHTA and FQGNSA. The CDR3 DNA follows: TGTGCCAGCAGCCTCTCAGGCGCGGGAGGCGAAAAACTGTTTTTT. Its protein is CASSLSGAGGEKLFF.

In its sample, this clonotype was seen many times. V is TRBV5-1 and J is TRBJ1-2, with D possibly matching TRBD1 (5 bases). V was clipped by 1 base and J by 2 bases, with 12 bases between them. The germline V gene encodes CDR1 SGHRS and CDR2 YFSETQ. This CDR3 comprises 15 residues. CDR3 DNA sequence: TGCGCCAGCAGCTTGAACCCAGGGAACAACTATGGCTACACCTTC. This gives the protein CASSLNPGNNYGYTF.

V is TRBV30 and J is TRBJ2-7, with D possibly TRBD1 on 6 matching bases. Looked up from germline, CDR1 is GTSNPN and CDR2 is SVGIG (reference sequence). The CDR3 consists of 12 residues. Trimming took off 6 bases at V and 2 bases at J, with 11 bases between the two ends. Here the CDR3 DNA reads TGTGCCTGTATACAGGGCCCCTACGAGCAGTACTTC. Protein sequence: CACIQGPYEQYF.

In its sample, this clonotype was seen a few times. The CDR3: CASSRQGKDYEQYF. DNA of the CDR3: TGTGCCAGTTCCCGACAGGGAAAGGACTACGAGCAGTACTTC. The chain employs TRBV19 and TRBJ2-7, with 7 bases identical to TRBD1. Per germline, CDR1 LNHDA and CDR2 SQIVND (reference sequence). Trimming removed 8 bases from V and 3 bases from J; junction bases left unmatched: 10. The CDR3 spans 14 residues.